This TCR beta chain was identified during a study of blood T cell repertoires in COVID-19. Looking at the study overall: PBMCs, B-cell-depleted T cells, or T cells provided the cDNA or gDNA that made up the material.

Germline V CDR1 and CDR2: MNHEY, SVGEGT. The CDR3 runs 14 residues. The V and J ends lost 2 bases and 5 bases respectively, with 12 bases between them. Authors' analysis steps: Amplifying reference gene primers gave estimates of nucleated cell counts. Measured with immunoSEQ multiplex PCR; TCRdb has only the in-frame clones, and not every one. For V, J and clone size, that table is used; D and trimming come from the DNA. The table includes about 100,000 clones, roughly 88% detected once. This clone turned up a few times. This TCR derives from a man between 50 and 59 years old with active or convalescent COVID-19. What was sequenced was peripheral blood. This chain uses TRBV6-2 or TRBV6-3 with TRBJ1-1; D not certain. The CDR3 nucleotides read TGTGCCAGCAGTTACATCGTGTCGGGGACTGAAGCTTTCTTT. This codes for CASSYIVSGTEAFF.